This T cell receptor beta chain was profiled in a study of blood T cell repertoires in COVID-19. Overall study: Donors in the United States, Italy and Spain gave samples during acute or convalescent COVID-19. T cells, B-cell-depleted T cells, or PBMCs provided the cDNA or gDNA that served as material.

Per the original data handling: Using reference gene primer amplification, nucleated cell counts were estimated. This table comes from immunoSEQ multiplex PCR, and its TCRdb copy is limited to in-frame clones, with some not included. V, J and clone size are taken as reported in that table, and D and trimming were inferred from the DNA itself. The data show 70,000 to 80,000 clones, more than 75% seen once. The CDR3 length is 17 residues. J gave up 5 bases and V 3 bases, and 13 bases lay outside the gene matches. From germline, CDR1 is ENHRY and CDR2 SYGVKD. The rearrangement uses TRBV10-3 and TRBJ1-5; 7 nucleotides align to TRBD1. Sequenced material: peripheral blood. This sequence was found in a human donor in a cohort sampled during active COVID-19. The CDR3 coding sequence is TGTGCCATCAGTGACCCCTTACTGACAGGGTATGATCAGCCCCAGCATTTT. It translates to CAISDPLLTGYDQPQHF.